This T cell receptor (beta chain) was sequenced for a study of immune evolution from preneoplasia to lung adenocarcinoma. Generated by immunoSEQ multiplex PCR, the TCRdb table keeps only in-frame clones and is missing some. The profile shows roughly 35,000 clones, 74% of them singletons. Germline V lookup: CDR1 LNHDA, CDR2 SQIVND (reference sequence). V lost 6 bases and J 0 bases, leaving 15 bases between the germline ends. This CDR3 contains 17 residues. The clonotype comes from a person between 55 and 70 years old with lung adenocarcinoma. The chain combines TRBV19 with TRBJ2-6; D is tentatively TRBD1 or TRBD2 (6 bases each). Sequenced sample: FFPE invasive lung adenocarcinoma tissue. CDR3: CASSRGPVVSGANVLTF. Here the CDR3 DNA reads TGTGCCAGTAGCCGGGGGCCCGTCGTCTCTGGGGCCAACGTCCTGACTTTC.